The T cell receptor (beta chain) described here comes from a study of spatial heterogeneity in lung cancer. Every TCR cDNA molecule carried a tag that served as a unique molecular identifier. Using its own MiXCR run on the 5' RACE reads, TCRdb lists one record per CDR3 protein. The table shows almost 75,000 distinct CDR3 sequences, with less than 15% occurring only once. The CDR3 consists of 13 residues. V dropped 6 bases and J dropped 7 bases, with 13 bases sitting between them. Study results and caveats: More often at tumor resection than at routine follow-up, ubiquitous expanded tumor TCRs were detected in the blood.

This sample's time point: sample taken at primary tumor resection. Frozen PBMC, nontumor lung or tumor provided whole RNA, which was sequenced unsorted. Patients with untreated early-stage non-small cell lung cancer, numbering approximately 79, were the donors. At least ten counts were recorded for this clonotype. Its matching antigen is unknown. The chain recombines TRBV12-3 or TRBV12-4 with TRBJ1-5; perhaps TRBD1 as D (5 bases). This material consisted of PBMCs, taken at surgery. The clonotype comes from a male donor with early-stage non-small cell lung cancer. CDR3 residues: CASSDGAWQPQHF. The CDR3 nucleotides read TGTGCCAGCAGCGACGGGGCTTGGCAGCCCCAGCATTTT.